This T cell receptor beta chain was recovered during a study of T cell repertoires in cytomegalovirus infection. A single record per CDR3 protein comes from TCRdb applying MiXCR to the reads. The data contain about 140,000 distinct CDR3 sequences, about 6% of them singletons. A note on this clonotype: The germline gene is not matched at one end of the junction; a read error may be the cause.

Germline loops: CDR1 MDHEN, CDR2 SYDVKM. CDR3 length: 13 amino acids. The sequenced material came from PBMCs. The rearrangement uses TRBV28 and TRBJ1-1; D is perhaps TRBD1 (5 bases). This clonotype originated in a human donor in good health (CMV status not recorded). Some clones in this sample may be carry-over from other donors' samples. CDR3 loop: CATSRGVWTRAFF. DNA of the CDR3: TGTGCCACCAGTCGGGGTGTGTGGACAAGGGCTTTCTTT.